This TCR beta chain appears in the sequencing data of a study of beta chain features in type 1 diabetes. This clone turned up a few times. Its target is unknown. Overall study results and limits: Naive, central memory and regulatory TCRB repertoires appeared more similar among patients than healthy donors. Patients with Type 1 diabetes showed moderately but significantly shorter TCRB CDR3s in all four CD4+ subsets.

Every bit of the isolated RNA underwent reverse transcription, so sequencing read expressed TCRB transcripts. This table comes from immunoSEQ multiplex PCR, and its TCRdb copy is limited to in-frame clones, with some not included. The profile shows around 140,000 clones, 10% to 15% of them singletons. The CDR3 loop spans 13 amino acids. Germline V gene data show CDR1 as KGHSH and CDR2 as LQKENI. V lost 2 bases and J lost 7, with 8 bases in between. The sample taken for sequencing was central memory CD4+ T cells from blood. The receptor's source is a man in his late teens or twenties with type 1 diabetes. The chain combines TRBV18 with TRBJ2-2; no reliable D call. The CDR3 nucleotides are TGTGCCAGCTCACCAAGACCGGGCGGGGAGCTGTTTTTT. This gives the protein CASSPRPGGELFF.